The clone carrying this TCR beta chain was detected ten times or more. The data derive from a study of T cells in Graves' hyperthyroidism and ophthalmopathy. RNA transcripts were the template for amplifying TCR beta CDR3 regions. The study used the HTBI primer set for a first-round RT-PCR of the TCR CDR3. MiXCR was run by TCRdb on the multiplex PCR reads, yielding one entry per CDR3 protein. The sample lists over 450,000 distinct CDR3 sequences, approximately 15% seen once, with 15% to 20% in the top ten. The TCR was taken from a woman between 18 and 30 years old with Graves' hyperthyroidism. Sequencing input: blood.

The CDR3 DNA follows: TGTGCCAGTAGTATAGATGCGGGAGGGTTCAATGAGCAGTTCTTC. Translation: CASSIDAGGFNEQFF. V is TRBV19 and J is TRBJ2-1; TRBD2 aligns across 9 bases. Per the germline V gene, CDR1 is LNHDA and CDR2 is SQIVND (reference sequence). V lost 0 bases and J lost 6; bases outside the gene matches: 3. The CDR3 has 15 amino acids. The full variable domain, completed using reference TRBV19 and TRBJ2-1, is DGGITQSPKYLFRKEGQNVTLSCEQNLNHDAMYWYRQDPGQGLRLIYYSQIVNDFQKGDIAEGYSVSREKKESFPLTVTSAQKNPTAFYLCASSIDAGGFNEQFFGPGTRLTVL.